A few counts support the clone carrying this T cell receptor (beta chain). What it binds is unknown. This sample stems from a study of T-cell reconstitution after alpha-beta-depleted transplantation in children. Regarding the study as a whole: Several hundred expanded graft clones reportedly supplied alpha-beta T cells about two months after transplant. The origin of high day-60 TCRbeta diversity in some patients lay in surviving recipient T cells and thymic progenitors. By one year post-transplant, T-cell counts and diversity largely arose from T cells that were newly produced.

TCRbeta library preparation incorporated unique molecular identifiers. Using its own MiXCR run on the PCR reads, TCRdb lists one record per CDR3 protein. Here the sample spans 45,000 to 70,000 distinct CDR3 sequences, around 40% being singletons. The CDR3 is 14 residues long. Germline loops: CDR1 MDHEN, CDR2 SYDVKM. Trimming took off 2 bases at V and 4 bases at J, with 11 bases between the two ends. This sample comprised PBMCs, mostly from graft donor cells, obtained 360 days after TCRalphabeta/CD19-depleted stem cell transplant. This sequence joins TRBV28 and TRBJ1-2; TRBD1 might be the D (5 bases). The TCR sequence derives from a male patient under 18 who had a stem cell transplant for acute lymphoblastic leukemia, so the T cells may come from the graft donor. The CDR3 reads CASSLSRGLYGYTF. The CDR3 DNA reads as TGTGCCAGCAGTTTAAGTAGGGGACTCTATGGCTACACCTTC.